This TCR beta chain was identified during a study of blood T cell repertoires in COVID-19. Whole-study context: COVID-19 samples, acute and convalescent, were from the United States, Italy and Spain. PBMCs, B-cell-depleted T cells, or T cells were the source of the cDNA or gDNA that made up the material.

V dropped 3 bases and J dropped 0 bases, with 5 bases sitting between them. The CDR3 loop spans 14 amino acids. The germline gives CDR1 MRHNA, CDR2 SNTAGT. Original methodology: Amplified reference gene primers provided the basis for estimating nucleated cell counts. Data came from immunoSEQ multiplex PCR; TCRdb stores just in-frame clones and leaves some out. V and J calls and clone size are copied from that table; D and trimming were computed from the DNA. This table holds approximately 180,000 clones, over 75% found once. Sequencing used peripheral blood. V gene TRBV6-4 combines with J gene TRBJ2-2; D remains ambiguous. This clonotype originated in a man in his sixties with acute or convalescent COVID-19. CDR3 residues: CASSEHPNTGELFF. The CDR3 DNA reads TGTGCCAGCAGTGAACATCCGAACACCGGGGAGCTGTTTTTT.